The 32 T cell receptor beta chains given below trace back to one sample, sequenced in a study of T-cell memory formation after mild COVID-19. MiXCR, applied by TCRdb to the 5' RACE reads, yields one record per CDR3 protein. The table has about 340,000 distinct CDR3 sequences, more than 20% seen once. The specimen sequenced was PBMCs or a T cell subset sorted from them (not recorded which). These TCRs come from a man younger than 35 who had mild COVID-19 (a few samples of this study predate the infection). Cell type and time point are not known.

Here the CDR3 reads CSVGTSGGTLEQFF. CDR3 coding DNA: TGCAGCGTCGGGACTAGCGGGGGGACCTTGGAGCAGTTCTTC. The chain recombines TRBV29-1 with TRBJ2-1; TRBD2 matches at 15 bases. CDR1 is SQVTM, CDR2 ANQGSEA, per germline. The CDR3 is 14 residues long. V lost 6 bases and J lost 10; bases outside the gene matches: 7.

The chain carries TRBV7-9 and TRBJ2-6, with 8 positions matching TRBD1. The CDR3 sequence is 17 residues long. Germline lookup yields CDR1 SEHNR and CDR2 FQNEAQ (reference sequence). Trimming at V came to 5 bases and at J to 1 base, leaving 7 bases not matched to a gene. The CDR3 sequence is CASSARTGRSGANVLTF. In nucleotides, the CDR3 is TGTGCCAGCAGCGCCCGGACAGGGAGGTCTGGGGCCAACGTCCTGACTTTC.

This chain uses TRBV6-5 with TRBJ2-2; no firm D call. Germline V gene lookup returns CDR1 MNHEY and CDR2 SVGAGI. V gave up 0 bases and J gave up 4 bases, with 9 bases separating them. This CDR3 spans 15 amino acids. The CDR3 nucleotides are TGTGCCAGCAGTTACTCGTTCGGCGGCACCGGGGAGCTGTTTTTT. Translating gives CASSYSFGGTGELFF.

This clonotype was counted only a few times. The V gene is TRBV12-3 or TRBV12-4, the J gene TRBJ1-2, with no clear D. Trimming left V 5 bases short and J 3 bases short, with 13 bases between. CDR3 size: 14 residues. The CDR3 nucleotides read TGTGCCAGCAGTCTCACCGCCGGCGACTATGGCTACACCTTC. Translating gives CASSLTAGDYGYTF.

In its sample, this clonotype was seen a few times. The rearrangement links TRBV7-2 to TRBJ2-3; D might be TRBD2 (5 bases). In germline, CDR1 is SGHTA, CDR2 FQGNSA. The CDR3 covers 19 residues. Between the trimmed V and J ends, which lost 1 base and 6 bases, there was a span of 26 bases. CDR3 sequence (DNA): TGTGCCAGCAGCTTAGGTCCCCCGAACAGAAGGGAGCTAATGGATACGCAGTATTTT. This encodes CASSLGPPNRRELMDTQYF.

In this sample, this clonotype turned up a few times. The rearrangement links TRBV6-2 or TRBV6-3 to TRBJ2-7, with D tentatively TRBD1 (5 bases). Per the germline V gene, CDR1 is MNHEY and CDR2 is SVGEGT. The V and J ends lost 10 bases and 2 bases respectively, with 15 bases between them. The CDR3 extends over 13 amino acids. CDR3 DNA sequence: TGTGCCATGCGACGAAGGGGCCCCTACGAGCAGTACGTC. Residues: CAMRRRGPYEQYV.

V and J are TRBV10-3 and TRBJ2-3, with D perhaps being TRBD1 or TRBD2 (5 bases each). The CDR3 runs to 13 residues. Trimming took off 7 bases at V and 0 bases at J, with 8 bases between the two ends. Germline lookup yields CDR1 ENHRY and CDR2 SYGVKD. The CDR3 loop reads CAIMGDSTDTQYF. CDR3 in DNA: TGTGCCATCATGGGGGACAGCACAGATACGCAGTATTTT.

A few counts support this clonotype. The junction and the germline gene differ at one end; a read error may be behind it. The gene calls are TRBV20-1 and TRBJ2-5; 8 positions match TRBD2. This CDR3 spans 16 amino acids. Germline CDR1 reads DFQATT; CDR2 reads SNEGSKA (reference sequence). In nucleotides, the CDR3 is TGCAGTGCCAAGGGCGCCGGCGGGGGGCCGCAAGGGACCCAGTACTTC. Protein product: CSAKGAGGGPQGTQYF.

The V call is TRBV11-2, the J call TRBJ1-2; D unresolved. The CDR3 runs 12 residues. Looked up from germline, CDR1 is SGHAT and CDR2 is FQNNGV. Trimming removed 4 bases from V and 5 bases from J, with 8 bases in between. CDR3 amino acids: CASSSTTYGYTF. Here the CDR3 DNA reads TGTGCCAGCAGCTCAACAACGTATGGCTACACCTTC.

V usage is TRBV7-6 and J usage is TRBJ2-5; D is unresolved. The V gene lost 3 bases and the J gene lost 8 bases, with 10 bases spanning the gap. This CDR3 is built from 12 residues. Per the germline V gene, CDR1 is SGHVS and CDR2 is FNYEAQ. This CDR3 reads CASSFGWATQYF. In DNA form, the CDR3 reads TGTGCCAGCAGCTTCGGTTGGGCCACCCAGTACTTC.

This clonotype was counted a few times. The V and J genes are TRBV14 and TRBJ1-1; 8 bases line up with TRBD1. The CDR3 sequence is 17 residues long. CDR1 and CDR2 from the germline V gene are SGHDN and FVKESK. J lost 2 bases, V lost 2 bases, and 10 bases had no gene match. CDR3 in DNA: TGTGCCAGCAGCCAAAACTCCGGACAGGGCGGAAACACTGAAGCTTTCTTT. It yields the protein CASSQNSGQGGNTEAFF.

This chain joins TRBV12-5 and TRBJ1-5; TRBD1 might be the D (5 bases). The CDR3 runs 13 residues. V lost 3 bases to trimming and J lost 6 bases, with 9 bases between them. The germline gives CDR1 LGHNT, CDR2 FRNRAP. CDR3 bases: TGTGCTAGTGGTTTCGGCGGGGGTCAGCCCCAGCATTTT. Translating gives CASGFGGGQPQHF.

This clonotype was seen only a few times. This chain connects TRBV7-9 to TRBJ2-3; 8 bases match TRBD2. This CDR3 spans 15 amino acids. Germline CDR1 reads SEHNR; CDR2 reads FQNEAQ (reference sequence). Trimming took 4 bases from V and 4 from J; bases not matched to a gene: 7. The CDR3 sequence: CASSSDGGAADTQYF. For the CDR3, the DNA is TGTGCCAGCAGCTCGGACGGGGGGGCCGCAGATACGCAGTATTTT.

In its sample, this clonotype was seen a few times. The genes are TRBV29-1 and TRBJ2-7; D remains unclear. The germline V and J ends were trimmed by 0 bases and 8 bases, with 14 bases remaining between them. Germline loops: CDR1 SQVTM, CDR2 ANQGSEA. CDR3 length: 13 residues. The chain's CDR3 is CSVEDNRLRKQYF. The CDR3 DNA reads as TGCAGCGTTGAAGATAACCGGTTGAGGAAGCAGTACTTC.

The CDR3 loop is CASRIASDTQYF. CDR3 nucleotide sequence: TGTGCCAGCAGGATCGCCAGCGATACGCAGTATTTT. The genes are TRBV12-3 or TRBV12-4 and TRBJ2-3; D is unclear. This CDR3 contains 12 residues. Deletions cut 6 bases from V and 6 bases from J, with 10 bases between.

This rearrangement joins TRBV20-1 to TRBJ1-2; D is undetermined. The CDR3 has 12 amino acids. V was clipped by 6 bases and J by 10 bases, with 18 bases between them. Germline lookup yields CDR1 DFQATT and CDR2 SNEGSKA (reference sequence). In DNA, the CDR3 is TGCAGTGCCTCATCCACTCATAACTTCTACACCTTC. Protein product: CSASSTHNFYTF.

The chain joins TRBV7-9 to TRBJ2-7; TRBD1 matches at 7 bases. This CDR3 region has 11 residues. Germline V gene sequence: CDR1 SEHNR, CDR2 FQNEAQ (reference sequence). After removal of 5 bases from V and 6 bases from J, the junction contained 1 base not matched to a gene. The DNA for the CDR3 is TGTGCCAGCAGCCGGACAGGCGAGCAGTACGTC. Protein sequence: CASSRTGEQYV.

This clonotype has a handful of counts. The V gene is TRBV3-1, the J gene TRBJ2-7; D ambiguous. The CDR3 contains 11 residues. Trimming took 0 bases from V and 7 from J, leaving 4 bases between them. Germline V CDR1 and CDR2: LGHDT, YNNKEL (reference sequence). The CDR3 DNA follows: TGTGCCAGCAGCCAAGACTGGGAGCAGTACTTC. Protein: CASSQDWEQYF.

There are a few counts of this clonotype. J is TRBJ1-1 and V is TRBV10-3; D gene unclear. This CDR3 has 15 residues. V lost 3 bases to trimming and J lost 0 bases, with 11 bases between them. CDR1 ENHRY and CDR2 SYGVKD come from the germline V gene. CDR3 bases: TGTGCCATCAGTGAATCCACAGAAATGAACACTGAAGCTTTCTTT. Protein product: CAISESTEMNTEAFF.

This clonotype was observed a few times. The chain is built from TRBV5-1 and TRBJ2-5, with 8 bases aligning to TRBD1. CDR1 is SGHRS, CDR2 YFSETQ, per germline. Germline trimming cut 9 bases from V and 5 bases from J; bases unmatched to any gene: 6. This CDR3 spans 12 amino acids. The chain's CDR3 is CATGRDRETQYF. CDR3 bases: TGCGCCACCGGCAGGGACAGGGAGACCCAGTACTTC.

The chain combines TRBV6-1 with TRBJ1-2; 8 bases fit TRBD1. V was clipped by 9 bases and J by 2 bases; unmatched bases: 11. The length of the CDR3 is 15 residues. Germline lookup yields CDR1 MNHNS and CDR2 SASEGT. CDR3 residues: CARRGPGQDNYGYTF. The CDR3 DNA is TGTGCCAGACGAGGCCCGGGACAGGACAACTATGGCTACACCTTC.

This clonotype appeared a few times. The chain has TRBV12-3 or TRBV12-4 and TRBJ2-5; 8 bases map to TRBD1. V trimming: 3 bases; J trimming: 5 bases; junction bases outside the gene matches: 14. The CDR3 extends over 17 amino acids. In DNA, the CDR3 is TGTGCCAGCAGTTTTTTGGGACAGGCGCGGAGGTGGGAGACCCAGTACTTC. It specifies CASSFLGQARRWETQYF.

This clonotype came up a few times. The CDR3 nucleotides are TGTGCCAGCAGTTTCCGCCCTCATCAGTCACAGGGGAAGAACACTGAAGCTTTCTTT. The encoded protein is CASSFRPHQSQGKNTEAFF. The chain couples TRBV6-5 to TRBJ1-1, with 7 positions matching TRBD1. V shed 4 bases and J 1 base; nucleotides not matched to a gene: 18. Per germline, CDR1 MNHEY and CDR2 SVGAGI. The CDR3 totals 19 residues.

Here the CDR3 reads CATAGGYGTEAFF. The CDR3 region has the DNA TGTGCCACCGCGGGGGGGTACGGCACTGAAGCTTTCTTT. V gene TRBV12-3 or TRBV12-4 combines with J gene TRBJ1-1, with D possibly matching TRBD1 (5 bases). Trimming cost V 10 bases and J 4 bases, with 16 bases left between them. The CDR3 runs to 13 residues.

In its sample, this clonotype was seen once. The rearrangement links TRBV7-2 to TRBJ1-5; 7 nucleotides agree with TRBD1. Germline assignment: CDR1 SGHTA and CDR2 FQGNSA. With 1 base clipped from V and 6 bases from J, the junction kept 3 bases outside the gene matches. This CDR3 contains 14 residues. CDR3 amino acids: CASSLGQGIQPQHF. CDR3 nucleotides: TGTGCCAGCAGCTTAGGACAGGGAATTCAGCCCCAGCATTTT.

This clonotype was counted a few times. The CDR3 sequence: CASSQWGGNQPQHF. CDR3 DNA: TGTGCCAGCAGCCAGTGGGGTGGGAATCAGCCCCAGCATTTT. The chain combines TRBV4-2 with TRBJ1-5; D ambiguous. The CDR3 consists of 14 residues. The V end lost 3 bases, the J end lost 4 bases, and 10 bases lay between the germline ends. Germline-derived CDR1 and CDR2 are LGHNA and YNFKEQ.

This clonotype has only a few counts. This chain links TRBV7-2 with TRBJ2-2, with TRBD1 matching over 11 bases. The V gene end was trimmed by 5 bases and the J gene end by 7 bases; junction bases not matched to a gene: 6. The CDR3 contains 15 residues. Germline CDR1 SGHTA, CDR2 FQGNSA. The chain's CDR3 is CASSPRDRGNGELFF. In DNA form, the CDR3 reads TGTGCCAGCAGCCCCCGGGACAGGGGGAACGGGGAGCTGTTTTTT.

This chain joins TRBV7-2 and TRBJ2-1; D tentatively reads TRBD1 or TRBD2 (5 bases each). V was shortened by 3 bases and J by 12 bases, with 15 bases between the two germline ends. This CDR3 is 13 amino acids long. Germline V gene data show CDR1 as SGHTA and CDR2 as FQGNSA. In DNA form, the CDR3 reads TGTGCCAGCAGCTTGACGGGGCCGAAGGGGCAGTTCTTC. Translating it yields CASSLTGPKGQFF.

Here the CDR3 reads CASSQDNGFNYGYTF. The CDR3 bases are TGCGCCAGCAGCCAAGATAACGGATTTAACTATGGCTACACCTTC. The rearrangement joins TRBV4-3 to TRBJ1-2; D is uncertain. CDR1 LGHNA and CDR2 YSLEER come from the germline V gene. Trimming shortened V by 0 bases and J by 1 base, and 9 bases separated the two germline ends. This CDR3 has 15 residues.

CDR3 sequence (DNA): TGCAGTGCTAGGAAACAGGGGAATGGTGAAAAACTGTTTTTT. Translation gives CSARKQGNGEKLFF. This rearrangement joins TRBV20-1 to TRBJ1-4; 7 bases align to TRBD1. Looked up from germline, CDR1 is DFQATT and CDR2 is SNEGSKA (reference sequence). The CDR3 has 14 residues. V dropped 3 bases and J dropped 7; count of bases not matched to a gene: 8.

This clonotype was detected ten times or more. J is TRBJ2-1 and V is TRBV20-1; TRBD2 aligns across 12 bases. Trimming cost V 1 base and J 0 bases; bases outside gene matches: 1. The CDR3 has 16 residues. Per germline, CDR1 DFQATT and CDR2 SNEGSKA (reference sequence). CDR3 in amino acids: CSARGLAGDSYNEQFF. CDR3 bases: TGCAGTGCTAGAGGACTAGCGGGGGACTCCTACAATGAGCAGTTCTTC.

This rearrangement joins TRBV13 to TRBJ2-7, with 7 bases fitting TRBD1. Germline CDR1 is PRHDT and CDR2 is FYEKMQ (reference sequence). The trim removed 4 bases at V and 6 bases at J, leaving 9 bases unmatched. This CDR3 is 14 amino acids long. The CDR3 DNA sequence: TGTGCCAGCAGCTCCGGGGCAGGGGGAAGCGAGCAGTACTTC. Its translation is CASSSGAGGSEQYF.